Detailed here is one TCR beta chain. In this sample, this clonotype turned up many times. Its antigen specificity is not known. No base qualities exist here, and no much larger clone lies one base off it. The data belong to a study of T cells in Graves' hyperthyroidism and ophthalmopathy (dated 2019 in TCRdb). Study-wide context: Peripheral blood samples were taken at initial diagnosis, before any treatment was given. Thyroid tissue and blood T-cell repertoires from several Graves' hyperthyroidism patients were also compared in the study. After sampling, hyperthyroidism patients received methimazole starting at 30 mg daily, and ophthalmopathy patients received high-dose intravenous methylprednisolone. Prospective prediction of ophthalmopathy was tested in an independent validation cohort of approximately 19 hyperthyroidism patients and around 16 patients who later progressed to ophthalmopathy. According to the paper, TCR Vbeta CDR3 sequencing was carried out on 135 peripheral blood samples, which came from over 40 ophthalmopathy, 75 or so hyperthyroidism and approximately 17 progressor patients. For training and testing, the 80 to 100 patients in the discovery cohort were randomly divided in a 7:3 ratio. A discovery cohort of approximately 97 patients, 43 with Graves' ophthalmopathy and 55 to 60 with stable Graves' hyperthyroidism, was used to find distinguishing TCR V-J signatures.

The CDR3 has 15 amino acids, counting the end cysteine and phenylalanine. Only CDR3 DNA is held: 45 bases, read in frame from base 1. As encoded in the germline V gene, CDR1 is SGHRS while CDR2 is YFSETQ. Compared with germline, V lacks 4 bases and J lacks 7 bases; bases without a gene match: 10. In the ophthalmopathy patients, disease was moderately to severely active, with a Clinical Activity Score of 3 or more, a NOSPECS grade of 4 or more, and a duration of less than 3 months. Patients with uncontrolled infections, other autoimmune diseases, pregnancy or lactation were excluded. Diagnoses were based on clinical symptoms, serum thyroxine and TRAb, thyroid ultrasound and orbital computed tomography. PBMCs were isolated from 8 to 10 ml of fresh peripheral blood by Ficoll-Paque density gradient centrifugation. Total RNA was extracted with Trizol reagent, and quality was checked on an Agilent 2100 Bioanalyzer.

What the study reported, not specific to this receptor: In validation, the model predicted progression to ophthalmopathy a median of around 6.5 months before onset, with approximately 71% sensitivity and 72.22% specificity. Most expanded thyroid clonotypes (frequency above 0.001) were also detected in blood, a finding suggesting that blood repertoires may reflect thyroid immune responses. Sample size was not statistically predetermined, and investigators were not blinded to group allocation. Ophthalmopathy was separated from stable hyperthyroidism by a 13 V-J signature model, with 85% to 90% sensitivity and just over 81% specificity obtained in cross-validation and 80%/75% obtained in testing.

The TCR beta CDR3 regions were amplified from the RNA transcripts. The TCR CDR3 was subjected to a first round of RT-PCR using the HTBI primer set and the Qiagen OneStep RT-PCR kit. Libraries were constructed in a second round of multiplex PCR, after which size selection and purification were performed. The libraries were sequenced on an Illumina HiSeq2000 using paired-end 100 bp reads. On the study's bioinformatics: Raw data were processed with SOAPnuke, discarding reads with adapters, uncalled bases, mean Phred below 15, or no exact constant-primer or identifier match. COPE v1.2.5 was used to merge high-quality paired reads, and clonotypes were defined as unique nucleotide sequences. MiTCR v1.1 was used to align the clonotypes against IMGT TRBV, TRBD and TRBJ reference segments. Analysis was restricted to V-J combinations with a frequency above 0.0001, which covered just over 98% of repertoires. The TCS score was defined as the ratio of F50 (clonal expansion) to E x V (chaos), calculated using BLOSUM62-based TCRdist between CDR3 peptides within each V-J. Welch's t-statistics and random forest reduced around 520 V-J features to about 13, which were used in a naive Bayes classifier (R e1071). The Morisita-Horn index was used to measure how similar the thyroid and blood repertoires were. Through fastp at Q25 and MiXCR, TCRdb rebuilt clones from the public reads, retaining in-frame beta chains. CDR3 protein sequences are deduplicated, and each keeps its most common genes and DNA. These V and J calls originate from TCRdb's pipeline instead of the authors' own analysis. The sample table shows approximately 610,000 distinct CDR3 sequences, and 14% to 15% are seen once. The ten largest account for around 4.5% of the sample.

The sample comprised blood. The sequence was collected from a woman between 35 and 50 years old with Graves' ophthalmopathy. The sequence links TRBV5-1 to TRBJ2-1; 8 bases in the middle match TRBD2. The CDR3 protein is CASSHGLARGNEQFF. The DNA reads TGCGCCAGCAGCCACGGACTAGCCCGGGGTAATGAGCAGTTCTTC.